The clone carrying this T cell receptor (beta chain) appeared once. Authors' methods: By means of reference gene primer amplification, nucleated cell counts were estimated. Clones were sequenced by immunoSEQ multiplex PCR, and TCRdb holds only the in-frame ones, with some missing. V, J and clone size are taken as reported in that table, and D and trimming were inferred from the DNA itself. The data contain tens of thousands of clones, 65% to 90% of them singletons. This record comes from a study of blood T cell repertoires in COVID-19. Study in general: Samples of COVID-19 (acute and convalescent) were obtained from the United States, Italy and Spain. Nucleic acid was either cDNA or gDNA, and it came from T cells, B-cell-depleted T cells, or PBMCs.

Per the germline V gene, CDR1 is LNHDA and CDR2 is SQIVND (reference sequence). The CDR3 extends over 14 amino acids. V shed 4 bases, J shed 3 bases, and the junction held 4 bases outside the gene matches. The sequence derives from an older woman with acute or convalescent COVID-19. What was sequenced was peripheral blood. The chain has TRBV19 and TRBJ2-7; 9 positions match TRBD1. The CDR3 sequence is CASSKGQGRYEQYF. The CDR3 nucleotides are TGTGCCAGTAGTAAGGGACAGGGTCGCTACGAGCAGTACTTC.